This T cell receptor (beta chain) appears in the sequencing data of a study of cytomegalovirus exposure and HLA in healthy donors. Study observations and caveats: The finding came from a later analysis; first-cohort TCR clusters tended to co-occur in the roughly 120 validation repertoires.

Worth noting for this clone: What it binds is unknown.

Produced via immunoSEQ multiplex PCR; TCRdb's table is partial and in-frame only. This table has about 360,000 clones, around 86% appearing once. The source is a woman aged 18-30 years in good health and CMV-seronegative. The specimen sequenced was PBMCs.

In DNA form, the CDR3 reads TGTGCCAGCACTAGGGGGATTCGATCACCCCTCCACTTT. It encodes CASTRGIRSPLHF. The chain employs TRBV19 and TRBJ1-6, with a possible D match to TRBD1 (6 bases). The CDR3 covers 13 residues. The V gene lost 9 bases and the J gene lost 10 bases, with 16 bases spanning the gap. The germline V gene encodes CDR1 LNHDA and CDR2 SQIVND (reference sequence).